Listed here are 6 T cell receptor beta chains from one sample, sequenced in a study of tissue T cells after allogeneic stem cell transplantation. Assay used: immunoSEQ multiplex PCR; TCRdb lists only in-frame clones, some missing. The data contain about 6,600 clones, 40% to 55% of them singletons. Time point here: mouse harvest day 7 after allogeneic transplant. Mouse grafts combined 10^7 T-cell-depleted bone marrow cells with 10^6 splenic CD5+ T cells. The sample consisted of lymph node tissue. The receptors originated from a female BALB/c mouse given C57BL/6 T cells with graft-versus-host disease after an allogeneic hematopoietic cell transplant.

In its sample, this clone was seen a few times. Gene names are the mouse ones. The CDR3 end falls 1 residue outside the read, so it is completed with the germline J gene. The chain links TRBV2 to TRBJ1-1; possible D gene TRBD1, 6 bases. Germline values: CDR1 LGHNA, CDR2 YSYQKL. CDR3 length: 14 amino acids. Trimming took off 1 base at V and 2 bases at J, with 8 bases between the two ends. The sequenced part of the CDR3 DNA is TGTGCCAGCAGCCAAGGGGGGGCTAACACAGAAGTCTTC. This codes for CASSQGGANTEVF. The full CDR3 reads CASSQGGANTEVFF. Complete variable domain (other parts from reference TRBV2 and TRBJ1-1): DPKIIQKPKYLVAVTGSEKILICEQYLGHNAMYWYRQSAKKPLEFMFSYSYQKLMDNQTASSRFQPQSSKKNHLDLQITALKPDDSATYFCASSQGGANTEVFFGKGTRLTVV.

About this clone: The genes and germline here are from mouse. The CDR3 goes on 1 residue after the read ends, and that part is filled in from the germline J gene. The chain has TRBV26 and TRBJ2-2; 7 bases are a match to TRBD1. Trimming cost V 6 bases and J 2 bases; bases outside gene matches: 0. Germline assignment: CDR1 KGHPV and CDR2 FQNQEV (reference sequence). This CDR3 is built from 13 residues. The CDR3 bases that were read are TGTGCCAGCAGGACAGGGAACACCGGGCAGCTCTAC. Its translation is CASRTGNTGQLY. The full CDR3 is CASRTGNTGQLYF.

As for this clone: Mouse gene names apply. CDR3 residues: CASSLPGTGGHEQYF. Incomplete CDR3 DNA: TGTGCCAGCAGCTTACCAGGGACTGGGGGGCATGAACAGTAC. This chain uses TRBV3 with TRBJ2-7; 12 bases map to TRBD2. The read terminates 1 residue before the CDR3 end, so the remaining end is supplied by the germline J gene. V was clipped by 2 bases and J by 5 bases; unmatched bases: 4. The CDR3 totals 15 residues. The germline CDR1 and CDR2 sequences are SNHLY and FYNGKV (reference sequence).

Points on this clone: The gene names here belong to mouse. The DNA ends 1 residue before the CDR3 does, and the rest of the CDR3 is filled in from the germline J gene. The chain couples TRBV15 to TRBJ1-1, with D unresolved. This CDR3 is 12 amino acids long. The germline CDR1 and CDR2 sequences are SGHND and FRSKSL. V lost 6 bases, J lost 1 base, and 6 bases lay in between. The CDR3 loop reads CASSSGNTEVFF. CDR3 DNA, as far as it was read: TGTGCCAGCAGCTCAGGGAACACAGAAGTCTTC.

This clone was observed a single time. Germline and genes: mouse. Sequencing ends 1 residue short of the CDR3 end; the germline J gene provides the rest. The chain links TRBV31 to TRBJ1-3, with D unresolved. With 0 bases removed from V and 0 bases from J, the gap between germline ends came to 9 bases. CDR3 length: 15 amino acids. The germline V gene encodes CDR1 GKSSPN and CDR2 SITVG. The CDR3 loop reads CAWSLHSNSGNTLYF. The covered CDR3 bases are TGTGCCTGGAGTCTACACAGCAATTCTGGAAATACGCTCTAT.

This clone came up a few times. The gene names here belong to mouse. The sequence runs out 1 residue before the end of the CDR3; the remainder is reconstructed from the germline J gene. The chain combines TRBV23 with TRBJ1-5; the table's D call TRBD1 went unverified against the DNA. Germline assignment: CDR1 KGHTA and CDR2 FQNQQP. The CDR3 is 14 amino acids. The sequenced CDR3 bases are TGCTCCAGCAGTCACGACAGTAACAACCAGGCTCCGCTT. Encoded protein: CSSSHDSNNQAPL. The complete CDR3 protein is CSSSHDSNNQAPLF.